The entry below describes one T cell receptor beta chain. Its antigen is currently unknown. The data originate from a study of response to subunit inactivated influenza vaccine. The germline V gene has CDR1 LNHDA and CDR2 SQIVND (reference sequence). The CDR3 totals 15 residues. Trimming removed 4 bases from V and 2 bases from J; junction bases left unmatched: 1. Via MiXCR, TCRdb re-called the RT-PCR reads, giving one row per CDR3 protein. The data show about 520,000 distinct CDR3 sequences, 25% seen once. Study-level results: That few new T cells are recruited by each seasonal influenza vaccination was the authors' suggestion.

The genes are TRBV19 and TRBJ2-6; 8 positions match TRBD1. The clonotype originates from a man over 45 who received an inactivated influenza vaccine. The source was CD4+ T cells sorted from PBMCs, collected more than 4 days after vaccination. The CDR3 DNA sequence: TGTGCCAGTAGTACGACAGGGGCTGGGGCCAACGTCCTGACTTTC. It specifies CASSTTGAGANVLTF.